The sequence of this TCR beta chain was determined in a study of T cells after posttransplantation cyclophosphamide. Cyclophosphamide on days +3 and +4 followed busulfan-fludarabine conditioning and a marrow graft. The table came from immunoSEQ multiplex PCR; TCRdb's copy has only in-frame clones and leaves some out. Here the sample spans about 10,000 clones, roughly 80% being singletons. This clone was recorded once. Trimming at V came to 2 bases and at J to 6 bases, leaving 6 bases not matched to a gene. Germline V gene lookup returns CDR1 SGHVS and CDR2 FQNEAQ. The CDR3 has 15 residues. This receptor was obtained from a female patient in her thirties or forties who received an allogeneic stem cell transplant from a related donor, was CMV-positive, and had no GVHD. The graft donor may account for some of the T cells. The source material was PBMCs, sampled around 2,000 days after a stem cell transplant with posttransplant cyclophosphamide. This chain uses TRBV7-8 with TRBJ1-1, with 10 nucleotides matching TRBD1. The chain's CDR3 is CASSLMTGGRSEAFF. The CDR3 DNA follows: TGTGCCAGCAGCTTAATGACAGGGGGCCGGTCTGAAGCTTTCTTT.